This TCR beta chain emerged from a study of regulatory T cells in long-lasting Graves disease. Study-level points and caveats: Whereas new patients shared about 980 public clonotypes, persistent patients shared more, at 2,500 to 3,500. When disease was persistent, TRBV28, TRBJ1-2 and TRBJ2-5 were the favored segments.

Stated time point: persistent/refractory GD, antithyroid drugs over 5 years with positive TRAb. Generation of the TCR library employed RNA extracted from PBMCs. Diagnosis followed American Thyroid Association guidelines for Graves' disease. EDTA tubes received about 10 milliliters of collected peripheral blood. The CDR3 is 12 amino acids. V was pared by 9 bases and J by 5 bases, with 1 base of the junction left unmatched. Looked up from germline, CDR1 is SGHTA and CDR2 is FQGNSA. With regard to this clonotype: Its antigen is still unknown.

Assembly of TCR beta libraries relied on iRepertoire HTBI primers together with Arm-PCR of CDR3 regions. TCRdb independently ran MiXCR on the multiplex PCR reads; one entry per CDR3 protein. Of 250,000 to 300,000 distinct CDR3 sequences in the sample, around a fifth were seen once. The chain links TRBV7-2 to TRBJ2-5, with TRBD2 matching 12 bases. The source was peripheral blood mononuclear cells (PBMCs), collected when the disease was refractory, from a patient treated with antithyroid drugs. This sequence originates from a female donor with Graves disease. CDR3 region: CASTSGRETQYF. The CDR3 DNA reads TGTGCCAGTACTAGCGGGAGGGAGACCCAGTACTTC.